This T cell receptor beta chain was sequenced for a study of breast tumors, draining lymph nodes, adjacent tissues. This clonotype was seen a few times. TCRdb independently ran MiXCR on the multiplex PCR reads; one entry per CDR3 protein. The sample has about 200,000 distinct CDR3 sequences, approximately 33% seen once. Germline lookup yields CDR1 DFQATT and CDR2 SNEGSKA (reference sequence). The CDR3 runs 13 residues. V was pared by 1 base and J by 4 bases, with 10 bases between. Samples came from axillary lymph nodes draining the breast cancer. Sequenced: axillary lymph node tissue. The sequence came from a female donor with breast cancer. Some clones in this sample may be carry-over from other donors' samples. The chain employs TRBV20-1 and TRBJ1-1; unclear D gene. In DNA form, the CDR3 reads TGCAGTGCTAGAGTAGGTCCAAGCACTGAAGCTTTCTTT. This sequence encodes CSARVGPSTEAFF.